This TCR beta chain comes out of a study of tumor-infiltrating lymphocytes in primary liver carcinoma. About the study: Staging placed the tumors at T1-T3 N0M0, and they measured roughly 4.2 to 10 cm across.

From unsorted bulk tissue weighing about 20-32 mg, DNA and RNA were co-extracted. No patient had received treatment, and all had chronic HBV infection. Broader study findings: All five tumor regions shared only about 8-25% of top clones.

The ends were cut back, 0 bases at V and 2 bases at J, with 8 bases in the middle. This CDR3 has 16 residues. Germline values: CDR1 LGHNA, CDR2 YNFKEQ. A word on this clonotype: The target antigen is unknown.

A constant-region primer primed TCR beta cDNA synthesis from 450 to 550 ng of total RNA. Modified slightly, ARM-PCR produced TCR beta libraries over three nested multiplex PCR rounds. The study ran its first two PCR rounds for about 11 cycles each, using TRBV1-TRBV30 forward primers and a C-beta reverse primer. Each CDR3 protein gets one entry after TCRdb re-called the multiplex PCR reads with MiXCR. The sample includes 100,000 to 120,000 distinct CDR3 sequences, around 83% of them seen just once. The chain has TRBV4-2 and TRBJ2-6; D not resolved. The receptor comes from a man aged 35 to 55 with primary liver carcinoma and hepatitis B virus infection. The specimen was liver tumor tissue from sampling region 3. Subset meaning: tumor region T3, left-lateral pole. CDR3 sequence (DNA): TGTGCCAGCAGCCAAGAGGCAAGCCCTGGGGCCAACGTCCTGACTTTC. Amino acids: CASSQEASPGANVLTF.